This T cell receptor (beta chain) was obtained from a study of CD8+ T cells in alopecia areata. General study results and limits: For lesional scalp, especially alopecia totalis/universalis, clonality was higher than in normal scalp. Scalp repertoires also include resident alphabeta T cells from normal skin.

Reverse transcribed after extraction, RNA yielded cDNA as the sequencing template. The data were produced by immunoSEQ multiplex PCR, yet TCRdb's version contains in-frame clones alone and is incomplete. This table holds approximately 54,000 clones, over 95% found once. The CDR3 is 16 amino acids. V dropped 6 bases and J dropped 4 bases, with 23 bases sitting between them. CDR1 SGHRS and CDR2 YFSETQ come from the germline V gene. Details on this clone: Its matching antigen is unknown.

The clonotype was recovered from a human donor with alopecia areata. Sequencing was performed on CD8+ T cells sorted from blood, taken at week 0. The chain has TRBV5-1 and TRBJ2-7, with D possibly matching TRBD1 (7 bases). CDR3 sequence (DNA): TGCGCCAGCACCAAGCGCCCCGCAGGGGGGACTTACGAGCAGTACTTC. Translating gives CASTKRPAGGTYEQYF.